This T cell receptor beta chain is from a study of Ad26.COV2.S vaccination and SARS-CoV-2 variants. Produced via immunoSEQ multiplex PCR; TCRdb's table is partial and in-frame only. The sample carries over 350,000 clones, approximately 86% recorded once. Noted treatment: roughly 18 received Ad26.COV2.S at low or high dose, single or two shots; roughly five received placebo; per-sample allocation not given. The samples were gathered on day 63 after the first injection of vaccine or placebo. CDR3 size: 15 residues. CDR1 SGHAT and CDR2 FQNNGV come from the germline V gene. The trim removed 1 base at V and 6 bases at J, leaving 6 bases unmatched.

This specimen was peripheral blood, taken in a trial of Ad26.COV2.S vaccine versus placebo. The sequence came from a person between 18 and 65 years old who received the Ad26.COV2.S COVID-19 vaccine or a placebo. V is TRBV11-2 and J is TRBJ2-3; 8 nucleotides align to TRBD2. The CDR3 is CASSLVVGGADTQYF. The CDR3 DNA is TGTGCCAGCAGCTTAGTTGTCGGGGGGGCCGATACGCAGTATTTT.